The 12 T cell receptor beta chains listed next were all sequenced from one sample in a study of shared clonotypes between healthy human individuals. Assay: immunoSEQ multiplex PCR; the TCRdb copy retains only in-frame clones and omits some. The table shows 1,400,000 or so clones, with 98% occurring only once. The sequencing sample was made of naive CD4+ T cells sorted from blood. Subset denoted: CD45RA+ positively selected. Source of these receptors: a man between 25 and 39 years old in good health.

The gene calls are TRBV29-1 and TRBJ2-7; 9 positions agree with TRBD1. V lost 6 bases and J lost 5; bases outside the gene matches: 11. The CDR3 consists of 14 residues. Germline V gene lookup returns CDR1 SQVTM and CDR2 ANQGSEA. This CDR3 is CSVGTGTGRHEQYF. Written as DNA, the CDR3 is TGCAGCGTCGGAACCGGGACAGGGCGGCACGAGCAGTACTTC.

J is TRBJ2-4 and V is TRBV30; possibly TRBD2 for D (6 bases). CDR1 GTSNPN and CDR2 SVGIG come from the germline V gene (reference sequence). V was trimmed by 0 bases and J by 8 bases, leaving 11 bases between them. The CDR3 has 13 residues. In nucleotides, the CDR3 is TGTGCCTGGAGTGTGGGTATAGCGGACATTCAGTACTTC. Its protein is CAWSVGIADIQYF.

The chain links TRBV28 to TRBJ2-7, with 10 bases identical to TRBD1. The ends lost 6 bases at V and 0 bases at J; junction bases unmatched: 11. CDR3 length: 17 residues. Germline V lookup: CDR1 MDHEN, CDR2 SYDVKM. The CDR3 reads CASSPGQGKMTSYEQYF. In DNA, the CDR3 is TGTGCCAGCAGCCCGGGACAGGGGAAAATGACCTCCTACGAGCAGTACTTC.

The CDR3 DNA is TGTGCCAGCAGCCCCCTTCGGACTAGACGGAATGAGCAGTTCTTC. Its translation is CASSPLRTRRNEQFF. The chain has TRBV11-2 and TRBJ2-1; TRBD2 aligns across 7 bases. The CDR3 spans 15 residues. The germline CDR1 and CDR2 sequences are SGHAT and FQNNGV. V gave up 5 bases and J gave up 7 bases; unmatched junction bases: 11.

The chain combines TRBV7-9 with TRBJ2-1; TRBD1 aligns across 8 bases. Trimming at V came to 5 bases and at J to 6 bases, leaving 6 bases not matched to a gene. The CDR3 loop spans 14 amino acids. Germline loops: CDR1 SEHNR, CDR2 FQNEAQ (reference sequence). As DNA, the CDR3 is TGTGCCAGCAGCCTCGGGACAGGTCTCAATGAGCAGTTCTTC. Translated, it gives CASSLGTGLNEQFF.

CDR3 sequence (DNA): TGTGCCAGCAGCCCTCTGGGAGGGGGAATTTTGTTTTTT. Encoded protein: CASSPLGGGILFF. This chain connects TRBV6-6 to TRBJ1-4, with D perhaps TRBD1 (6 bases). Germline V lookup: CDR1 MNHNY, CDR2 SVGAGI (reference sequence). V was clipped by 6 bases and J by 15 bases, with 20 bases between them. This CDR3 comprises 13 residues.

V and J are TRBV11-2 and TRBJ2-5; no definite D call. Trimming stripped 0 bases from V and 2 bases from J, with 13 bases between. Germline CDR1 SGHAT, CDR2 FQNNGV. The CDR3 extends over 16 amino acids. The CDR3 DNA is TGTGCCAGCAGCTTAGATTACCGGGTCCCACAAGAGACCCAGTACTTC. Protein sequence: CASSLDYRVPQETQYF.

The chain is built from TRBV11-2 and TRBJ1-1, with D tentatively TRBD1 (5 bases). V lost 5 bases and J 1 base, leaving 17 bases between the germline ends. This CDR3 is built from 16 residues. Germline-derived CDR1 and CDR2 are SGHAT and FQNNGV. CDR3 residues: CASSQEWGRANTEAFF. DNA for the CDR3: TGTGCCAGCAGCCAAGAGTGGGGCAGAGCGAACACTGAAGCTTTCTTT.

The CDR3 DNA reads as TGTGCCAGCCTCGGACAGGGGGATGGCTACACCTTC. Protein: CASLGQGDGYTF. J is TRBJ1-2 and V is TRBV10-3, with 10 nucleotides matching TRBD1. Germline-derived CDR1 and CDR2 are ENHRY and SYGVKD. The trim removed 10 bases at V and 6 bases at J, leaving 5 bases unmatched. This CDR3 spans 12 amino acids.

The V and J genes are TRBV13 and TRBJ2-3; D is undetermined. This CDR3 is 12 amino acids long. V was cut by 5 bases and J by 7 bases, with 10 bases left in between. CDR1 and CDR2 from the germline V gene are PRHDT and FYEKMQ (reference sequence). The CDR3, as DNA: TGTGCCAGCAGCCCCGATCGTAATACGCAGTATTTT. This codes for CASSPDRNTQYF.

This rearrangement joins TRBV29-1 to TRBJ1-5, with a weak D call TRBD1 (6 bases). V lost 4 bases, J lost 2 bases, and 9 bases lay in between. Germline V lookup: CDR1 SQVTM, CDR2 ANQGSEA. The CDR3 contains 13 residues. CDR3 protein: CSVARGGNQPQHF. CDR3 bases: TGCAGCGTTGCCAGGGGCGGCAATCAGCCCCAGCATTTT.

The chain is built from TRBV9 and TRBJ2-1, with 10 positions matching TRBD2. The CDR3 length is 15 residues. In germline, CDR1 is SGDLS, CDR2 YYNGEE. The V and J ends lost 3 bases and 4 bases, in that order; junction bases with no gene match: 4. The CDR3 sequence: CASSGGLAEYNEQFF. The CDR3 region has the DNA TGTGCCAGCAGCGGAGGACTAGCGGAGTACAATGAGCAGTTCTTC. The whole variable domain, filled in from reference TRBV9 and TRBJ2-1, reads DSGVTQTPKHLITATGQRVTLRCSPRSGDLSVYWYQQSLDQGLQFLIQYYNGEERAKGNILERFSAQQFPDLHSELNLSSLELGDSALYFCASSGGLAEYNEQFFGPGTRLTVL.